These T cell receptor beta chains were read from a single sample in a study of cytomegalovirus exposure and HLA in healthy donors. Repertoires were generated with immunoSEQ multiplex PCR, while TCRdb's copy carries only in-frame clones and drops some. Of just over 150,000 clones listed, nearly 80% are singletons. The sequenced sample was PBMCs. All receptors derive from a woman between 40 and 55 years old in good health and CMV-seronegative. CDR3s include the opening cysteine and the closing phenylalanine or tryptophan. A D gene is named only where the DNA matches it firmly. Size is omitted from some rows. Given values are once, few, many or a class for expanded clones.

d_call	clone_size	j_call	v_call	cdr3_aa	cdr3_nt
TRBD1	few	TRBJ1-2	TRBV6-1	CASSEALAGTGSYGYTF	TGTGCCAGCAGTGAAGCGCTTGCAGGGACAGGAAGCTATGGCTACACCTTC
NA	NA	TRBJ2-5	TRBV6-5	CASTSAGETQYF	TGTGCCAGCACTTCGGCAGGGGAGACCCAGTACTTC
NA	NA	TRBJ2-2	TRBV4-1	CASSQEVTRGRTGELFF	TGCGCCAGCAGCCAAGAGGTTACAAGGGGGAGAACCGGGGAGCTGTTTTTT
TRBD2	few	TRBJ2-6	TRBV10-3	CAPWGGDQSGANVLTF	TGTGCCCCGTGGGGGGGGGACCAATCTGGGGCCAACGTCCTGACTTTC
NA	NA	TRBJ2-6	TRBV19	CASSTGTSGANVLTF	TGTGCCAGTAGTACGGGGACATCTGGGGCCAACGTCCTGACTTTC
NA	NA	TRBJ2-2	TRBV25-1	CASSEYNRVNTGELFF	TGTGCCAGCAGTGAATATAACAGGGTGAACACCGGGGAGCTGTTTTTT
NA	NA	TRBJ1-5	TRBV13	CASSLVGGPQHF	TGTGCCAGCAGCTTAGTGGGGGGGCCCCAGCATTTT
NA	NA	TRBJ1-4	TRBV28	CASTTPGFNNEKLFF	TGTGCCAGCACGACCCCAGGTTTTAATAATGAAAAACTGTTTTTT
TRBD1	NA	TRBJ1-1	TRBV14	CASSQGGQGPNTEAFF	TGTGCCAGCAGCCAAGGGGGACAGGGGCCGAACACTGAAGCTTTCTTT
TRBD1	NA	TRBJ1-2	TRBV2	CANDREGYGYTF	TGTGCCAACGACAGGGAAGGCTATGGCTACACCTTC
TRBD1	NA	TRBJ1-4	TRBV7-9	CASSLTGANEKLFF	TGTGCCAGCAGCTTAACAGGGGCTAATGAAAAACTGTTTTTT
TRBD2	NA	TRBJ2-3	TRBV10-2	CASSDPSSGNFNTQYF	TGCGCCAGCAGTGACCCCTCTAGCGGAAATTTTAATACGCAGTATTTT
NA	NA	TRBJ1-4	TRBV4-1	CASSHRGGGGPDNEKLFF	TGCGCCAGCAGCCATCGCGGGGGAGGAGGACCCGATAATGAAAAACTGTTTTTT
NA	NA	TRBJ2-7	TRBV11-2	CASSLGPFYEQYF	TGTGCCAGCAGCTTAGGTCCCTTCTACGAGCAGTACTTC
NA	NA	TRBJ1-1	TRBV21-1	CASSKYWDRGKRNTEAFF	TGTGCCAGCAGCAAATATTGGGACAGGGGGAAAAGGAACACTGAAGCTTTCTTT
NA	once	TRBJ2-2	TRBV6-1	CASSIQMNTGELFF	TGTGCCAGCAGTATCCAGATGAACACCGGGGAGCTGTTTTTT
NA	NA	TRBJ2-5	TRBV19	CASSQRQGRVRMTQYF	TGTGCCAGTAGTCAAAGACAGGGGAGGGTTAGGATGACCCAGTACTTC
NA	NA	TRBJ2-7	TRBV5-1	CASSLRGSYEQYF	TGCGCCAGCAGCTTGAGGGGCTCCTACGAGCAGTACTTC
NA	NA	TRBJ2-6	TRBV2	CASIRRGEGGANVLTF	TGTGCCAGCATTAGGAGGGGAGAAGGTGGGGCCAACGTCCTGACTTTC
TRBD2	NA	TRBJ2-1	TRBV15	CATSRDGDYFGQQFF	TGTGCCACCAGCAGAGATGGGGACTACTTCGGACAGCAGTTCTTC
NA	NA	TRBJ1-5	TRBV27	CASSGLNQPQHF	TGTGCCAGCAGTGGCTTAAATCAGCCCCAGCATTTT
NA	NA	TRBJ2-4	TRBV11-2	CASRAPGLAKNIQYF	TGTGCCAGCAGAGCACCAGGCCTAGCCAAAAACATTCAGTACTTC
TRBD1	NA	TRBJ1-2	TRBV2	CATDRAHYGYTF	TGTGCCACGGACAGGGCTCACTATGGCTACACCTTC
NA	NA	TRBJ1-1	TRBV5-1	CASSLGQGRWDTEAFF	TGCGCCAGCAGCTTGGGTCAGGGTAGGTGGGACACTGAAGCTTTCTTT
NA	NA	TRBJ2-1	TRBV4-1	CASSQVIAGLYNEQFF	TGCGCCAGCAGCCAAGTTATCGCAGGGCTTTACAATGAGCAGTTCTTC
NA	NA	TRBJ1-5	TRBV15	CATSGIRSGGVGQPQHF	TGTGCCACCAGCGGAATACGATCTGGGGGCGTGGGGCAGCCCCAGCATTTT
TRBD1	NA	TRBJ2-7	TRBV27	CASSPYPGQGIYEQYF	TGTGCCAGCAGTCCATACCCGGGACAGGGGATCTACGAGCAGTACTTC